This T cell receptor beta chain emerged from a study of CD8 T cells in ankylosing spondylitis (dated by TCRdb to about 2017). In terms of the full investigation: The study set out to find disease-linked TCR variants by profiling T cell receptor beta repertoires in ankylosing spondylitis patients and healthy donors. The whole study cohort included 108 healthy donors and 20 to 30 ankylosing spondylitis patients. Samples of peripheral blood were taken, and for ankylosing spondylitis patients, synovial fluid was collected as well. The paper's findings and limits, for the study overall: Blood from ankylosing spondylitis patients appeared to be characterized by a TCR beta motif made up of fewer than ten highly homologous amino acid variants. The disease-linked clones showed a CD8+ phenotype and occurred at relatively low frequencies in peripheral blood. Some of the motif variants had been reported before in the synovial fluid and blood of reactive arthritis patients, a finding that suggests common disease-initiation mechanisms. Significant enrichment of the disease-linked clones was reported in matched synovial fluid samples from ankylosing spondylitis patients.

Sequencer: Illumina HiSeq 2500. TCR beta libraries were prepared by quantitative 5'-RACE with molecular barcodes. As for how the authors treated the data: A new computational method, built on a probabilistic model of VDJ rearrangement, was used to identify disease-linked TCR variants. The public reads were quality trimmed at Q25 with fastp and then assembled into clones with MiXCR by TCRdb, keeping productive beta chains. Entries that share a CDR3 protein sequence are merged under the most common genes and DNA. TCRdb, not the authors, supplied the V and J calls. The sample data list around 140,000 distinct CDR3 sequences, and roughly a sixth of these were observed just once. Of the sample, approximately 30% is held by the ten largest clones. V loses 5 bases at its end and J loses 6 bases; junction bases beyond the gene matches: 11. The CDR3 goes from the cysteine to the phenylalanine over 15 residues. This entry keeps only the CDR3 DNA: 45 bases, framed from base 1. CDR1 and CDR2, per the germline V gene (reference sequence), are DFQATT and SNEGSKA.

This clonotype was recorded a few times. Its antigen is still unknown. No much larger clonotype is one base removed from it; base qualities were not supplied. The V gene is TRBV20-1 and the J gene is TRBJ2-3; 10 central bases correspond to TRBD2. The receptor was isolated from a male donor with ankylosing spondylitis. Source material: blood, either unsorted or a sorted T cell fraction (not recorded which). Read as DNA, the sequence is TGCAGTGCTTCCCAGCTAGCGGGAGTCATGGATACGCAGTATTTT. It encodes CSASQLAGVMDTQYF.